The present T cell receptor beta chain was sequenced within a study of Graves' ophthalmopathy and Graves' hyperthyroidism. Study-wide results and caveats: Among expanded thyroid clonotypes above 0.001 frequency, most also occurred in blood.

As the template, RNA transcripts were used to amplify TCR beta CDR3 regions. Investigators did first-round RT-PCR with HTBI primers, then second-round multiplex PCR. TCRdb itself ran the multiplex PCR reads through MiXCR, one entry per CDR3 protein. The table records some 1.1 million distinct CDR3 sequences, 35% to 45% of them present only once. People with hyperthyroidism were aged 18 to 65 and newly diagnosed, under 2 months' duration. Enrollment excluded any patients with other autoimmune diseases, uncontrolled infections, pregnancy or lactation. Each diagnosis was determined on the basis of clinical symptoms, serum thyroxine, TRAb, thyroid ultrasound and orbital computed tomography. Note on this clonotype: Its antigen is unidentified.

J was trimmed by 7 bases and V by 4 bases; bases with no gene match: 8. The germline V gene has CDR1 MDHEN and CDR2 SYDVKM. The CDR3 runs to 15 residues. The TCR sequence derives from an adult man with Graves' hyperthyroidism. Material: peripheral blood or thyroid tissue (not recorded which). The rearrangement joins TRBV28 to TRBJ2-7; TRBD2 matches at 12 bases. The CDR3 region is CASSSLAGGPREQYF. The CDR3 bases are TGTGCCAGCAGTTCGCTAGCGGGAGGGCCTCGGGAGCAGTACTTC.